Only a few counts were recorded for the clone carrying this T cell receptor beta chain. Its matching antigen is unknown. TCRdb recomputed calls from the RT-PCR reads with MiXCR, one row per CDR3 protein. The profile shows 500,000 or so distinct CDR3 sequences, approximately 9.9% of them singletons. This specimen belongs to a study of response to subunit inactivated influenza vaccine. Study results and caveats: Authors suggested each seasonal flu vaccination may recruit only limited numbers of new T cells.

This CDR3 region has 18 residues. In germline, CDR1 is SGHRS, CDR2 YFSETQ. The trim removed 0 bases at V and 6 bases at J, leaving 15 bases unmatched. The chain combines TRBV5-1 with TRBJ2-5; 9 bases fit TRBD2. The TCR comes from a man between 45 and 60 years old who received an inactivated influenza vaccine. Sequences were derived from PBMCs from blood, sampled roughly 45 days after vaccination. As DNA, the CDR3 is TGCGCCAGCAGCTTGGCCCCAGCGGGGGGCGTAAATAGTAAGACCCAGTACTTC. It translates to CASSLAPAGGVNSKTQYF.